The T cell receptor beta chain described here comes from a study of blood T cell repertoires in COVID-19. Some clones are missing from TCRdb's copy, which holds only in-frame ones; the method was immunoSEQ multiplex PCR. This table has fewer than 350,000 clones, 70% to 90% appearing once. This clone has only a few counts. V lost 0 bases, J lost 10 bases, and 10 bases lay in between. CDR3 length: 14 residues. The germline CDR1 and CDR2 sequences are MGHRA and YSYEKL. The rearrangement joins TRBV4-1 to TRBJ1-6, with D maybe TRBD1 (5 bases). The TCR comes from a woman aged 30 to 39 with COVID-19, enrolled during active disease. The sample consisted of peripheral blood. CDR3 amino acids: CASSQDRVGSPLHF. The CDR3 DNA is TGCGCCAGCAGCCAAGACAGGGTTGGCTCACCCCTCCACTTT.